Here is one TCR beta chain with its context. Its antigen is undetermined. About 120 mL of blood, on average, came from one heparinised draw per donor. This sample stems from a study of beta chain features in type 1 diabetes. Study results and caveats: Among patients with Type 1 diabetes, TCRB CDR3s were moderately but significantly shorter in every one of the four CD4+ subsets.

The investigators reverse transcribed all of the isolated RNA, so they sequenced expressed TCRB transcripts. Sequencing used immunoSEQ multiplex PCR; TCRdb keeps in-frame clones, though not all of them. The sample records 390,000 or so clones, approximately 15% being singletons. Germline trimming cut 7 bases from V and 0 bases from J; bases unmatched to any gene: 12. Germline lookup yields CDR1 MNHEY and CDR2 SMNVEV (reference sequence). The CDR3 is made up of 18 amino acids. V usage is TRBV27 and J usage is TRBJ1-6, with 7 bases aligning to TRBD1. This clonotype was sampled from a man aged 30 to 45 in good health. Sequences were obtained from naive CD4+ T cells from blood. The CDR3 sequence is CASTQTIGGASYNSPLHF. The CDR3 DNA is TGTGCCAGCACCCAAACCATAGGGGGCGCCTCCTATAATTCACCCCTCCACTTT.